This is a list of T cell receptor beta chains from one sample in a study of blood T cell repertoires in COVID-19. TCRdb's table, derived via immunoSEQ multiplex PCR, lists solely in-frame clones and lacks some. The table has approximately 110,000 clones, 80% to 95% seen once. The sample consisted of peripheral blood. The receptors come from a man aged 45-60 years with COVID-19, enrolled during active disease. CDR3s include the opening cysteine and the closing phenylalanine or tryptophan. The order of the fields is J gene, clone size, V gene, D gene, CDR3 DNA, CDR3 protein. D genes are given only for firm matches. Clone sizes are given selectively: once, few, many, or a class where the clone is expanded.

TRBJ2-5 | . | TRBV18 | . | TGTGCCAGCTCACCGAGCAGGGTTGAGACCCAGTACTTC | CASSPSRVETQYF
TRBJ2-1 | . | TRBV12-5 | . | TGTGCTAGTGGTTTGGTAACTCCTCTGGGCCATGAGCAGTTCTTC | CASGLVTPLGHEQFF
TRBJ2-1 | . | TRBV6-4 | . | TGTGCCAGCAGTGAATGGCGGGGAAGCTCCTACAATGAGCAGTTCTTC | CASSEWRGSSYNEQFF
TRBJ2-7 | . | TRBV2 | . | TGTGCCAGCAGGAGTAACGACGAGCAGTACTTC | CASRSNDEQYF
TRBJ2-5 | . | TRBV10-3 | TRBD1 | TGTGCCATCAGCAGGGAATACAGGGGCCAAGAGACCCAGTACTTC | CAISREYRGQETQYF
TRBJ2-7 | . | TRBV5-1 | . | TGCGCCAGCAGCTTGCCAGGGCGCGAGCAGTACTTC | CASSLPGREQYF
TRBJ2-4 | . | TRBV14 | TRBD1 | TGTGCCAGCAGCCAAGGAAGGACAGGGTGGGACAAAAACATTCAGTACTTC | CASSQGRTGWDKNIQYF
TRBJ2-1 | . | TRBV9 | . | TGTGCCAGCAGCGTCGCTAGCTACAATGAGCAGTTCTTC | CASSVASYNEQFF
TRBJ2-7 | . | TRBV6-2/TRBV6-3 | TRBD2 | TGTGCCAGCAGTTACGGAACCGGGACTAGGTCCTACGAGCAGTACTTC | CASSYGTGTRSYEQYF
TRBJ2-3 | . | TRBV2 | TRBD2 | TGTGCCAGCGGACTAGCGGGAGACCCAGATACGCAGTATTTT | CASGLAGDPDTQYF
TRBJ2-2 | . | TRBV6-2/TRBV6-3 | . | TGTGCCAGCACCCCCCTTCGACAGGCTTCCGGGGAGCTGTTTTTT | CASTPLRQASGELFF
TRBJ2-2 | . | TRBV5-1 | TRBD1 | TGCGCCAGCAGCCCCGGGACAGACATGAACACCGGGGAGCTGTTTTTT | CASSPGTDMNTGELFF
TRBJ2-1 | . | TRBV5-6 | TRBD2 | TGTGCCAGCAGCTCCCTCGGACTAGCGGGTTCCTACAATGAGCAGTTCTTC | CASSSLGLAGSYNEQFF
TRBJ2-1 | . | TRBV10-3 | TRBD2 | TGTGCCATCAGCCCACTAGCGGGAGAGGTAGATGAGCAGTTCTTC | CAISPLAGEVDEQFF
TRBJ2-7 | . | TRBV18 | TRBD1 | TGTGCCAGCTCACGGGGACAGAACTACGAGCAGTACTTC | CASSRGQNYEQYF
TRBJ2-6 | . | TRBV11-2 | . | TGTGCCAGCAGCTTACGGTCGACAGGAGAAACTGGGGCCAACGTCCTGACTTTC | CASSLRSTGETGANVLTF
TRBJ2-1 | . | TRBV2 | . | TGTGCCAGCAGTGCAAGGGGTGGGTACAATGAGCAGTTCTTC | CASSARGGYNEQFF
TRBJ2-7 | once | TRBV18 | TRBD1 | TGTGCCAGCTCTTCGGGGTCCGGGACAGGGGGCTTCGGCGAGCAGTACTTC | CASSSGSGTGGFGEQYF
TRBJ2-3 | . | TRBV19 | TRBD2 | TGTGCCAGTAGTACCTATAGCGGGAGCTGGGACACAGATACGCAGTATTTT | CASSTYSGSWDTDTQYF
TRBJ2-7 | . | TRBV4-2 | . | TGTGCCAGCAGCGTCCTCCAGGGAATGACGCTACACGAGCAGTACTTC | CASSVLQGMTLHEQYF
TRBJ2-7 | . | TRBV30 | . | TGTGCCTGGAGTGCCACGATCCTAGCGAAAGACTACGAGCAGTACTTC | CAWSATILAKDYEQYF
TRBJ2-6 | . | TRBV11-2 | . | TGTGCCAGCAGCTTAGGTAGGGAGGTCAACGTCCTGACTTTC | CASSLGREVNVLTF
TRBJ2-3 | few | TRBV6-6 | . | TGTGCCAGCAGTTCTCCGGCAGATACGCAGTATTTT | CASSSPADTQYF